This TCR beta chain was found in a study of CD8 T cells in Susac syndrome. Losses at the gene ends were 5 bases for V and 5 bases for J; bases not matched to a gene: 6. Germline V lookup: CDR1 LNHDA, CDR2 SQIVND (reference sequence). The CDR3 sequence is 14 residues long. Healthy donors formed controls matched for age and sex. The RNA input was 0.5 to 1 ug, and it was reverse transcribed with random hexamers. TCRdb re-analysed the immunoSEQ multiplex PCR reads in MiXCR, keeping a single row per CDR3 protein. The profile shows 100,000 to 150,000 distinct CDR3 sequences, 90% to 95% of them singletons. The J gene is TRBJ2-1, the V gene TRBV19; 7 nucleotides match TRBD1. Sequenced input: CD4+ T cells from PBMCs. This sequence was found in a human donor in good health. The CDR3, as DNA: TGTGCCAGTAGTCCCCTCGACAGGGACAATGAGCAGTTCTTC. Protein sequence: CASSPLDRDNEQFF.